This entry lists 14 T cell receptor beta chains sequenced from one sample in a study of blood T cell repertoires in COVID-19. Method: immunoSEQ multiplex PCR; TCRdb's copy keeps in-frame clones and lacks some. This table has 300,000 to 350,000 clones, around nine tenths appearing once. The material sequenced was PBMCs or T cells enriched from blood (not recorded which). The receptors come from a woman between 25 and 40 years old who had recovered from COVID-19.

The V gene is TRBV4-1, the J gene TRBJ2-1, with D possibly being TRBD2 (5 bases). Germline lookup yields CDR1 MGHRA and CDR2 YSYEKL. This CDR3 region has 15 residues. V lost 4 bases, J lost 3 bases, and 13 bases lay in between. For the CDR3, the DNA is TGCGCCAGCAGCCGAGGCGGGCAGGACTACAATGAGCAGTTCTTC. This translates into CASSRGGQDYNEQFF.

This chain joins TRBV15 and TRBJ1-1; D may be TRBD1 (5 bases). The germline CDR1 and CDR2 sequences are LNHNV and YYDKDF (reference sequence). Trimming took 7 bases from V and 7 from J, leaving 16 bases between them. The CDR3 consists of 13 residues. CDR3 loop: CATTPFLGGEAFF. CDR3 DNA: TGTGCCACCACCCCTTTCTTGGGGGGTGAAGCTTTCTTT.

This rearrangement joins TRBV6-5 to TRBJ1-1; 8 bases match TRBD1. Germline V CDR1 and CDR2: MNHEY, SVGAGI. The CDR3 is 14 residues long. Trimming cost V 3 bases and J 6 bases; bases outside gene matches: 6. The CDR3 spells CASSYTGGRSEAFF. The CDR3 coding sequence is TGTGCCAGCAGTTATACAGGGGGAAGGTCTGAAGCTTTCTTT.

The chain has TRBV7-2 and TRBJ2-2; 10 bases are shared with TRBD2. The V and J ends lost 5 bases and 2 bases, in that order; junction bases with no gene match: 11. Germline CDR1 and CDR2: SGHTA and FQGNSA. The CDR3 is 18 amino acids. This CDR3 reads CASSERFGLAVNTGELFF. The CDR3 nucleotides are TGTGCCAGCAGCGAAAGATTCGGACTAGCGGTTAACACCGGGGAGCTGTTTTTT.

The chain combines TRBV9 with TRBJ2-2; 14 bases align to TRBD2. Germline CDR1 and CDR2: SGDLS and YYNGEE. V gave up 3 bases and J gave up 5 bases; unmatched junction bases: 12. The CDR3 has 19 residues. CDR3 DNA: TGTGCCAGCAGCGGACTCGGGACTAGCGGGAGAGAAGGTACCGGGGAGCTGTTTTTT. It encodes CASSGLGTSGREGTGELFF.

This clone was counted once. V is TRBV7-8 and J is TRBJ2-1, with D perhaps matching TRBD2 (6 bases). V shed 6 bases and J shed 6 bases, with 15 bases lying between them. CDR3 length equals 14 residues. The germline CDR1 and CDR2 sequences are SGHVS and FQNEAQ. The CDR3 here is CASRTQIAANEQFF. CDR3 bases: TGTGCCAGCAGAACACAAATAGCGGCCAATGAGCAGTTCTTC.

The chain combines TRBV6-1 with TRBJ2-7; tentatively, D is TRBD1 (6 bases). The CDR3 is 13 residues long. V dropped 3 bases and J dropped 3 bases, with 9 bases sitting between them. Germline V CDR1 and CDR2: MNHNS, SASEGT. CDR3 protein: CASSEDSVYEQYF. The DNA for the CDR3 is TGTGCCAGCAGTGAGGACAGTGTCTACGAGCAGTACTTC.

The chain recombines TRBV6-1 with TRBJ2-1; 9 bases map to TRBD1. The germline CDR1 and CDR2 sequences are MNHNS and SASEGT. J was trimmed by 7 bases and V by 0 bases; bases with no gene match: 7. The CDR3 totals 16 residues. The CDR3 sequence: CASSEALLGQGNEQFF. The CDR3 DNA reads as TGTGCCAGCAGTGAAGCGCTTTTGGGACAGGGTAATGAGCAGTTCTTC.

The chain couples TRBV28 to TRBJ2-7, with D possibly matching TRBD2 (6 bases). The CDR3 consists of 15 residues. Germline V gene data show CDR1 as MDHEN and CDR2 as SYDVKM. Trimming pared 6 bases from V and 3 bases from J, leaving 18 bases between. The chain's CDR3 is CASSPISAGYYEQYF. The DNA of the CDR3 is TGTGCCAGCAGCCCCATATCGGCGGGGTACTACGAGCAGTACTTC.

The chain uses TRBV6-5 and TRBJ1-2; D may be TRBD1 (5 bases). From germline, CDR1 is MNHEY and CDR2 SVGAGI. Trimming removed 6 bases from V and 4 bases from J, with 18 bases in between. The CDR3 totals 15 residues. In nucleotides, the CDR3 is TGTGCCAGCAGATCAAACCGGGACTCTCTCTATGGCTACACCTTC. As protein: CASRSNRDSLYGYTF.

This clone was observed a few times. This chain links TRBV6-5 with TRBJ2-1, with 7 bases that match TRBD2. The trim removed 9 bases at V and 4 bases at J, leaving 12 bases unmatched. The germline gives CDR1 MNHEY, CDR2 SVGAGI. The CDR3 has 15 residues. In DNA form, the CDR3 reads TGTGCCAGTCTCTCCGATGTGGGGGGGTACAATGAGCAGTTCTTC. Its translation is CASLSDVGGYNEQFF.

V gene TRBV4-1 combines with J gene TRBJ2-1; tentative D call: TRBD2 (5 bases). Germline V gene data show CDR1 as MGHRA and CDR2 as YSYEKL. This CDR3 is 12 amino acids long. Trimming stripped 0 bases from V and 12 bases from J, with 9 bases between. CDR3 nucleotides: TGCGCCAGCAGCCAAGATCCGCGGGTGCAGTTCTTC. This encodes CASSQDPRVQFF.

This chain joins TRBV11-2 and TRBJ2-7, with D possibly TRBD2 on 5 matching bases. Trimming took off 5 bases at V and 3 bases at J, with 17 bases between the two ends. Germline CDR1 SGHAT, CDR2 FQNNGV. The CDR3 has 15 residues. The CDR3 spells CASSPVMGVSYEQYF. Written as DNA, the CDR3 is TGTGCCAGCAGCCCAGTAATGGGAGTAAGCTACGAGCAGTACTTC.

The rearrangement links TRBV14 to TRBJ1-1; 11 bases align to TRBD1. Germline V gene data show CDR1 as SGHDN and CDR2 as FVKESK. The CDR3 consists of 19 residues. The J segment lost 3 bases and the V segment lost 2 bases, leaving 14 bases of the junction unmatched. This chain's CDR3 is CASSQRAGQGALRYTEAFF. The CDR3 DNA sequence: TGTGCCAGCAGCCAACGTGCCGGACAGGGGGCTTTGAGGTACACTGAAGCTTTCTTT. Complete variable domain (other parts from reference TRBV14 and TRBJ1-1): EAGVTQFPSHSVIEKGQTVTLRCDPISGHDNLYWYRRVMGKEIKFLLHFVKESKQDESGMPNNRFLAERTGGTYSTLKVQPAELEDSGVYFCASSQRAGQGALRYTEAFFGQGTRLTVV.